Described below is a single T cell receptor (beta chain) sequence and its context. This clonotype was seen a handful of times. Its antigen has not been determined. No much larger clonotype is one base removed from it; base qualities were not supplied. The approximately 41 donors, aged about 6 to 95 years, were systemically healthy Caucasian individuals from Russia. Each donor gave ten milliliters of peripheral blood, collected into EDTA-treated Vacutainer tubes. Ficoll-Paque density-gradient centrifugation was used to isolate PBMCs, with at least 6 million obtained per sample. Trizol reagent was used to extract total RNA from PBMCs, with at least 6 micrograms per sample. For every donor, flow cytometry on a PBMC aliquot measured the percentage of naive CD45RAhigh/CD27high T cells. The data were obtained in a study of blood T cells in healthy people across ages (dated by TCRdb to 2013 to 2016). Regarding the complete study: Template switching captured roughly one uniquely barcoded TCR beta cDNA molecule per two T cells in model experiments. Age-related changes in TCR beta repertoire diversity were measured in the study by deep sequencing normalized with unique cDNA molecular identifiers. The study analyzed two additional independent replicas of 1 million unique cDNA reads from the same blood draw for two donors, one aged 18 to 30 and one aged 80 or older. To avoid experimental bias, donors of different ages were spread randomly across the sequencing lanes. Donors were grouped into four age groups: young (average approximately 16 years), middle-aged (about 38), aged (around 60) and long-lived (about 82).

The CDR3 sequence holds 17 residues, the cysteine and phenylalanine included. Only the CDR3 DNA stays, 51 bases, in frame from base 1. V is pruned by 3 bases and J by 2 bases, leaving 8 bases of the junction without a gene match. CDR1 and CDR2, per the germline V gene (reference sequence), are SEHNR and FQNEAQ. General study outcomes and caveats: Bulk unsorted PBMC profiling prevented conclusive comparison of naive and antigen-experienced compartments. Observed TCR beta diversity per million T cells fell roughly linearly with age, and a significant reduction was already apparent by age roughly 40. Because the CMV infection status of the donors was unknown, age-related changes in expanded clonotypes may potentially have been confounded. Compared with the aged group, the long-lived group had more naive CD4+ T cells, fewer expanded clones and increased TCR diversity, a pattern suggesting age selection. Estimates of total diversity from one million sequenced T cells were regarded as lower bounds and underestimates. The percentage of naive T cells measured by flow cytometry correlated strongly with observed TCR beta diversity.

Libraries were prepared through 5' RACE. The reads were generated on an Illumina HiSeq 2500. A second PCR of roughly 7 to 11 cycles was performed with a sample-barcoded 5' primer and a J-beta primer mix. A template-switch 5' adaptor carrying 12 random nucleotides introduced a unique molecular identifier onto each TCR beta cDNA molecule. Each sample yielded at least 2.5 million CDR3-containing paired-end reads. The Mint cDNA synthesis kit, primed by a TRBC-specific oligonucleotide, was used to synthesize first-strand cDNA from all RNA. Following uracil-DNA glycosylase treatment, a first 18-cycle PCR with universal primers M1SS and BC2_uni_R was performed on all cDNA. In the paper's pipeline: For normalization, 1 million high-quality reads, each with a distinct molecular identifier, were randomly selected from each sample. Reads sharing molecular identifiers were discarded rather than binned into consensus sequences. MiTCR, with a Q25 quality threshold and the strictest error-elimination algorithm, was used for CDR3 identification, clonotype clustering and error correction. A nonparametric unseen species model with Euler transformation was used to estimate lower-bound total TCR beta diversity. TCRdb applied fastp at Q25 and MiXCR to the public reads, then kept only in-frame beta chains. Every entry covers one CDR3 protein and lists the most common genes and DNA from its rows. These V and J calls are TCRdb output, not the study's own analysis. In this sample the table shows around 990,000 distinct CDR3 sequences, around two fifths of which occur a single time. Of the sample, less than 15% is held by the ten largest clones.

This TCR was recovered from a man in his late teens or twenties in good health. The specimen was blood. The chain links TRBV7-9 with TRBJ2-1, with 9 bases aligning to TRBD2. The CDR3 reads as follows: CASSLAQSGGTYNEQFF. In nucleotide form, the sequence is TGTGCCAGCAGCTTGGCCCAAAGCGGGGGGACCTACAATGAGCAGTTCTTC. The reference TRBV7-9 and TRBJ2-1 proteins fill in what lies around the CDR3, so the full variable domain reads DTGVSQNPRHKITKRGQNVTFRCDPISEHNRLYWYRQTLGQGPEFLTYFQNEAQLEKSRLLSDRFSAERPKGSFSTLEIQRTEQGDSAMYLCASSLAQSGGTYNEQFFGPGTRLTVL.